The source of this T cell receptor beta chain is a study of cytomegalovirus exposure and HLA in healthy donors. The data were produced by immunoSEQ multiplex PCR, yet TCRdb's version contains in-frame clones alone and is incomplete. The table has about 110,000 clones, about 87% seen once; the top ten hold around 1.9%. The V segment lost 3 bases and the J segment 0 bases; nucleotides outside the gene matches: 8. CDR1 and CDR2 (germline): SGHTA, FQGNSA. The CDR3 is 18 amino acids. This sequence joins TRBV7-2 and TRBJ2-6; TRBD1 matches at 7 bases. The specimen sequenced was PBMCs. The TCR sequence derives from a woman between 18 and 29 years old in good health and CMV-seropositive. CDR3 in DNA: TGTGCCAGCAGCTTTGAGGGGGCCCTGGGCTCTGGGGCCAACGTCCTGACTTTC. Encoded protein: CASSFEGALGSGANVLTF.